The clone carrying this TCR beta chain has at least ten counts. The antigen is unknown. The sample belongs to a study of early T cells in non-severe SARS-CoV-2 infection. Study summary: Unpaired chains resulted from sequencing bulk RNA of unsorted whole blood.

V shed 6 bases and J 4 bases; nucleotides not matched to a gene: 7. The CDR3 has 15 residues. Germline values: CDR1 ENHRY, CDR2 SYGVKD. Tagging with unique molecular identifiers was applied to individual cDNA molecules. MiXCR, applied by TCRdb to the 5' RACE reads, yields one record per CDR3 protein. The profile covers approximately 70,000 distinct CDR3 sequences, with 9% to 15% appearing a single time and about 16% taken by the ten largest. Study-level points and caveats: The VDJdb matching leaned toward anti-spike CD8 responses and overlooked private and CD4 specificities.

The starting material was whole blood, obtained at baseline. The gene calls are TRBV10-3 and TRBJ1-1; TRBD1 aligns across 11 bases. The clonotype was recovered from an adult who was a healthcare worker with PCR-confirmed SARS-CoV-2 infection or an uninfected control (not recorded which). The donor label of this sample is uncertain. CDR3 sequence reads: CAISGTGGLGTEAFF. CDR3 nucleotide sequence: TGTGCCATCAGCGGGACAGGGGGTTTGGGCACTGAAGCTTTCTTT.